These 8 T cell receptor beta chains were sequenced from one sample in a study of T cells in Graves' hyperthyroidism and ophthalmopathy. It was RNA transcripts that yielded the amplified TCR beta CDR3 regions. HTBI primers were used for first-round RT-PCR of the TCR CDR3. TCRdb analysed the multiplex PCR reads with MiXCR anew, one entry per CDR3 protein. The repertoire holds about 400,000 distinct CDR3 sequences, with approximately 15% as singletons. Material: blood. The receptors were gathered from a woman aged 25 to 45 with Graves' hyperthyroidism.

This clonotype was recorded many times. The rearrangement links TRBV3-1 to TRBJ1-1, with TRBD1 matching over 7 bases. Germline CDR1 is LGHDT and CDR2 is YNNKEL (reference sequence). Losses at the gene ends were 1 base for V and 5 bases for J; bases not matched to a gene: 4. The CDR3 runs to 14 residues. This chain's CDR3 is CASSQGTGRTEAFF. The CDR3 DNA sequence: TGTGCCAGCAGCCAAGGGACAGGCAGAACTGAAGCTTTCTTT.

This clonotype was observed a few times. The chain employs TRBV3-1 and TRBJ2-2, with 14 bases that match TRBD2. Germline V gives CDR1 LGHDT, CDR2 YNNKEL (reference sequence). The V segment lost 3 bases and the J segment 4 bases; nucleotides outside the gene matches: 1. The CDR3 has 16 residues. This chain's CDR3 is CASSQTSGRATGELFF. In nucleotides, the CDR3 is TGTGCCAGCAGCCAGACTAGCGGGAGGGCCACCGGGGAGCTGTTTTTT.

V and J are TRBV5-1 and TRBJ1-1; TRBD1 matches at 8 bases. J lost 7 bases, V lost 3 bases, and 5 bases had no gene match. The CDR3 has 13 amino acids. Per the germline V gene, CDR1 is SGHRS and CDR2 is YFSETQ. The CDR3 loop reads CASSSRQGNEAFF. CDR3 coding DNA: TGCGCCAGCAGCTCTCGACAGGGGAATGAAGCTTTCTTT. The full variable domain, with the rest looked up from reference TRBV5-1 and TRBJ1-1, is KAGVTQTPRYLIKTRGQQVTLSCSPISGHRSVSWYQQTPGQGLQFLFEYFSETQRNKGNFPGRFSGRQFSNSRSEMNVSTLELGDSALYLCASSSRQGNEAFFGQGTRLTVV.

Worth noting for this clonotype: This may arise from a read error, as a much more abundant clone is one base away. This chain joins TRBV11-2 and TRBJ2-7; the match to TRBD2 covers 8 bases. The germline V gene encodes CDR1 SGHAT and CDR2 FQNNGV. The CDR3 consists of 13 residues. The V gene end was trimmed by 3 bases and the J gene end by 5 bases; junction bases not matched to a gene: 3. Written as DNA, the CDR3 is TGTGCCAGCAGCTTTGCGGGAGGAGACGAGCAGTACTTC. Its translation is CASSFAGGDEQYF.

Worth noting for this clonotype: One end of the junction is discordant with germline, which a read error may explain. The chain is built from TRBV6-2 or TRBV6-3 and TRBJ2-6, with TRBD2 matching over 7 bases. The CDR3 runs to 17 residues. The germline V gene has CDR1 MNHEY and CDR2 SVGEGT. DNA for the CDR3: TGTGCCAGCGGTTACTCAGGACTAGACGGCGGGGCCAACGTCCTGACTTTC. This encodes CASGYSGLDGGANVLTF.

A remark on this clonotype: At one end, the junction sequence differs from germline, possibly due to a read error. This rearrangement joins TRBV5-1 to TRBJ2-7; no firm D call. There are 12 residues in the CDR3. Per the germline V gene, CDR1 is SGHRS and CDR2 is YFSETQ. CDR3 in amino acids: CTSKGPSDEQYF. The DNA of the CDR3 is TGCACCAGCAAGGGCCCCAGCGACGAGCAGTACTTC. The complete variable domain, with remaining parts taken from reference TRBV5-1 and TRBJ2-7, reads KAGVTQTPRYLIKTRGQQVTLSCSPISGHRSVSWYQQTPGQGLQFLFEYFSETQRNKGNFPGRFSGRQFSNSRSEMNVSTLELGDSALYLCTSKGPSDEQYFGPGTRLTVT.

V gene TRBV6-5 combines with J gene TRBJ1-1; D call uncertain. Trimming pared 2 bases from V and 0 bases from J, leaving 10 bases between. The CDR3 covers 15 residues. CDR1 is MNHEY, CDR2 SVGAGI, per germline. CDR3: CASSYNGVMNTEAFF. The CDR3 nucleotides are TGTGCCAGCAGTTACAACGGAGTTATGAACACTGAAGCTTTCTTT.

J is TRBJ1-4 and V is TRBV19; no reliable D call. The CDR3 extends over 11 amino acids. In germline, CDR1 is LNHDA, CDR2 SQIVND (reference sequence). Trimming pared 4 bases from V and 10 bases from J, leaving 7 bases between. This CDR3 is CASSNFGKLFF. The CDR3 DNA reads as TGTGCCAGTAGTAACTTCGGAAAACTGTTTTTT.